This T cell receptor (beta chain) stems from a study of blood T cell repertoires in COVID-19. Study summary: Samples representing acute and convalescent COVID-19 were sourced from the United States, Italy and Spain. PBMCs, B-cell-depleted T cells, or T cells provided the cDNA or gDNA that made up the material.

TCRdb's table, derived via immunoSEQ multiplex PCR, lists solely in-frame clones and lacks some. This table holds about 160,000 clones, roughly 84% found once. Germline V gene lookup returns CDR1 LNHNV and CDR2 YYDKDF (reference sequence). The length of the CDR3 is 14 residues. V was pared by 0 bases and J by 7 bases, with 10 bases between. Recruits, aged 18 to 89 years, lived in 24 US areas. The sample was PBMCs or T cells enriched from blood (not recorded which). The chain is built from TRBV15 and TRBJ2-1; D is ambiguous. The clonotype was recovered from a man aged 55-75 years who had recovered from COVID-19. CDR3 loop: CATSRDWSVNEQFF. CDR3 bases: TGTGCCACCAGCAGAGATTGGAGCGTGAATGAGCAGTTCTTC.